This T cell receptor (beta chain) stems from a study of post-analysis software for immune sequencing data. Study conclusions and caveats: There were a handful of TRBV segments more frequent in patients than controls, and TRBV5-6, TRBV5-1 and TRBV20-1 were among them.

This clonotype appeared a few times. Its antigen is as yet unknown. TCR beta libraries were prepared from cDNA with unique molecular identifiers. Each CDR3 protein is one row after TCRdb ran MiXCR on the PCR reads. Of more than 450,000 distinct CDR3 sequences in the sample, 34% are singletons; the top ten hold 6%. V lost 0 bases and J lost 1, with 11 bases in between. Germline V gene sequence: CDR1 SGHRS, CDR2 YFSETQ. The CDR3 contains 15 residues. The sequenced sample consisted of blood. The rearrangement uses TRBV5-1 and TRBJ2-7; unclear D gene. The TCR sequence derives from a girl under 18 with multiple sclerosis. The CDR3 is CASSLAPGPSYEQYF. The CDR3 DNA follows: TGCGCCAGCAGCTTGGCTCCAGGCCCGTCCTACGAGCAGTACTTC.